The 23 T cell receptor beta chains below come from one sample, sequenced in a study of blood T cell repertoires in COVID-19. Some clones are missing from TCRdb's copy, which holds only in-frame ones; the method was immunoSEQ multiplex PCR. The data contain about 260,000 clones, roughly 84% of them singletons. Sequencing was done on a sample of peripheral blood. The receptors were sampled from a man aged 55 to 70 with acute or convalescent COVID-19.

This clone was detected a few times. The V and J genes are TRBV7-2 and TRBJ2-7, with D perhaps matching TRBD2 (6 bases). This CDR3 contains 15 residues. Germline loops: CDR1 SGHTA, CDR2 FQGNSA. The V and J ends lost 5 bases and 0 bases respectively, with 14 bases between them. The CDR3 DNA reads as TGTGCCAGCAGCCTATCTAGCGCCTCCTCCTACGAGCAGTACTTC. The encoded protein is CASSLSSASSYEQYF.

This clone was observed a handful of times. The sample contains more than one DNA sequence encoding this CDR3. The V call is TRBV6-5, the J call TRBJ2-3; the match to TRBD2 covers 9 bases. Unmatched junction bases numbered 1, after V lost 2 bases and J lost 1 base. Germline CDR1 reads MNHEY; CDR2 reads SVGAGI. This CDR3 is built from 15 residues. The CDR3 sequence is CASSYQRGGTDTQYF. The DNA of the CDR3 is TGTGCCAGCAGTTACCAGCGGGGGGGCACAGATACGCAGTATTTT.

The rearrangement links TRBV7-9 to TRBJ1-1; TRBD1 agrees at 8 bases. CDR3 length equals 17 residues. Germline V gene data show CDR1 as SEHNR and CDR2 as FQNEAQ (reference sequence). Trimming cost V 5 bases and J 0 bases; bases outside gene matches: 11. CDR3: CASSPRLGQGLNTEAFF. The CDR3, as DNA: TGTGCCAGCAGCCCCCGCCTTGGACAGGGATTGAACACTGAAGCTTTCTTT. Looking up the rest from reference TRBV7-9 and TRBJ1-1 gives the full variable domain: DTGVSQNPRHKITKRGQNVTFRCDPISEHNRLYWYRQTLGQGPEFLTYFQNEAQLEKSRLLSDRFSAERPKGSFSTLEIQRTEQGDSAMYLCASSPRLGQGLNTEAFFGQGTRLTVV.

In DNA, the CDR3 is TGTGCCAGCAGCTTAGGAGGGATCGGGGTCAATGAGCAGTTCTTC. Its translation is CASSLGGIGVNEQFF. The chain joins TRBV7-9 to TRBJ2-1; the D gene is possibly TRBD2 (5 bases). The V end lost 1 base, the J end lost 6 bases, and 13 bases lay between the germline ends. CDR1 and CDR2 from the germline V gene are SEHNR and FQNEAQ (reference sequence). The CDR3 has 15 residues.

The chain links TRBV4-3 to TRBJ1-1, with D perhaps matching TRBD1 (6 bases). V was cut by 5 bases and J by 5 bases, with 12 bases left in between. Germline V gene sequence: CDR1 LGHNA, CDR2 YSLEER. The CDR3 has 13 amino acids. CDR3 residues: CASSARGHTEAFF. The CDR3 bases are TGCGCCAGCAGCGCCAGGGGACATACTGAAGCTTTCTTT.

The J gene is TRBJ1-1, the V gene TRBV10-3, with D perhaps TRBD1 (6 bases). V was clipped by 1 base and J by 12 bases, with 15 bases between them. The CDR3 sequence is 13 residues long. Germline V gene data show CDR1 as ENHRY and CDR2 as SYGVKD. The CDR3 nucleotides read TGTGCCATCAGTGAGTTACAGGGTGACGTGACTTTCTTT. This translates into CAISELQGDVTFF.

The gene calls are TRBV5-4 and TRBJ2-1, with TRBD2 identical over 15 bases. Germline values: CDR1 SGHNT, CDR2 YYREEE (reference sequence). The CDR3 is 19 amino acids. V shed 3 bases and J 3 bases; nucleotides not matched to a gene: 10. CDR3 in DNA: TGTGCCAGCAGCTCTAGACAGGGGGGACTAGCGGGAGGCTACAATGAGCAGTTCTTC. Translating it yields CASSSRQGGLAGGYNEQFF.

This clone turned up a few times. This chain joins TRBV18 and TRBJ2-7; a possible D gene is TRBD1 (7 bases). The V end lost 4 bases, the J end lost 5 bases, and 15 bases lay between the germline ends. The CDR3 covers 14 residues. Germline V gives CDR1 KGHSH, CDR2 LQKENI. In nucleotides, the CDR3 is TGTGCCAGCTCACTCTCGACAGGGAGGAACGAGCAGTACTTC. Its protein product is CASSLSTGRNEQYF.

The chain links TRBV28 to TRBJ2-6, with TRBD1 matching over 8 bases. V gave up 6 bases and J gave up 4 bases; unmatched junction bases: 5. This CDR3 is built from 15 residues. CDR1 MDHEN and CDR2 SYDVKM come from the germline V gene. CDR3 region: CASSRTGYGANVLTF. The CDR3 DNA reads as TGTGCCAGCAGCCGGACAGGGTACGGGGCCAACGTCCTGACTTTC. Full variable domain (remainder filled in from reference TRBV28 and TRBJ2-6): DVKVTQSSRYLVKRTGEKVFLECVQDMDHENMFWYRQDPGLGLRLIYFSYDVKMKEKGDIPEGYSVSREKKERFSLILESASTNQTSMYLCASSRTGYGANVLTFGAGSRLTVL.

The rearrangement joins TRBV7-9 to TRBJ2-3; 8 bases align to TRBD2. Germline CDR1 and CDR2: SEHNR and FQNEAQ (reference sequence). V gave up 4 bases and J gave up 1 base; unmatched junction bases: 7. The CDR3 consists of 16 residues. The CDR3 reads CASSSGLAQGTDTQYF. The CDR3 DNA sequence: TGTGCCAGCAGCTCTGGACTAGCCCAAGGCACAGATACGCAGTATTTT.

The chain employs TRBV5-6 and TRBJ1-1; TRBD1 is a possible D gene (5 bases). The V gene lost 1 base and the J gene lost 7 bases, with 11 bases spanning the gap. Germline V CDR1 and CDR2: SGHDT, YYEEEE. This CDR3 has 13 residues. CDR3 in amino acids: CASSLPPGREAFF. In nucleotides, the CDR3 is TGTGCCAGCAGCTTGCCCCCAGGGCGTGAAGCTTTCTTT.

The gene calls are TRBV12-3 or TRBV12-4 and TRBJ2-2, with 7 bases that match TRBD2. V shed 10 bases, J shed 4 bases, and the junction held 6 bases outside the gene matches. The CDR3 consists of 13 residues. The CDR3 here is CATEASGTGELFF. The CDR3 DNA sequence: TGTGCCACCGAAGCTAGCGGCACCGGGGAGCTGTTTTTT.

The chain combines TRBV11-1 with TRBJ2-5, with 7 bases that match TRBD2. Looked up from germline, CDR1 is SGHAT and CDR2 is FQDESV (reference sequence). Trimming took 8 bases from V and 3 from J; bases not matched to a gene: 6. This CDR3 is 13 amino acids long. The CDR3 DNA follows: TGTGCCAGCGGTACGGCGGGAGAAGAGACCCAGTACTTC. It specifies CASGTAGEETQYF.

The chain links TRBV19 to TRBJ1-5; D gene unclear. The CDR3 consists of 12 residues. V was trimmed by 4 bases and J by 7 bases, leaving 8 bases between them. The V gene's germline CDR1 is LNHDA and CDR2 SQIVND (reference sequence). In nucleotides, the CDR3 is TGTGCCAGTAGTAAGGCGGAGCAGCCCCAGCATTTT. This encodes CASSKAEQPQHF. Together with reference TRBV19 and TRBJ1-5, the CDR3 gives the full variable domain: DGGITQSPKYLFRKEGQNVTLSCEQNLNHDAMYWYRQDPGQGLRLIYYSQIVNDFQKGDIAEGYSVSREKKESFPLTVTSAQKNPTAFYLCASSKAEQPQHFGDGTRLSIL.

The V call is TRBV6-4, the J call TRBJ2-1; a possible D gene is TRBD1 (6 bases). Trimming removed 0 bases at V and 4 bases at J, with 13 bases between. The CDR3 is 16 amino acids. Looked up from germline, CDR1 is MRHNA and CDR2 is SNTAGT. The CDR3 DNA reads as TGTGCCAGCAGTGACTCGGCAGGGGTACCTTACAATGAGCAGTTCTTC. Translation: CASSDSAGVPYNEQFF.

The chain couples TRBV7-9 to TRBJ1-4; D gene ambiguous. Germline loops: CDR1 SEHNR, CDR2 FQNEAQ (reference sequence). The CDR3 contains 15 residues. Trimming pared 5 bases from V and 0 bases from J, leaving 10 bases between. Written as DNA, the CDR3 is TGTGCCAGCAGCCCCGGAGACCCAACTAATGAAAAACTGTTTTTT. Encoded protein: CASSPGDPTNEKLFF. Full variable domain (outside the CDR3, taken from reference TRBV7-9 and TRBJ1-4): DTGVSQNPRHKITKRGQNVTFRCDPISEHNRLYWYRQTLGQGPEFLTYFQNEAQLEKSRLLSDRFSAERPKGSFSTLEIQRTEQGDSAMYLCASSPGDPTNEKLFFGSGTQLSVL.

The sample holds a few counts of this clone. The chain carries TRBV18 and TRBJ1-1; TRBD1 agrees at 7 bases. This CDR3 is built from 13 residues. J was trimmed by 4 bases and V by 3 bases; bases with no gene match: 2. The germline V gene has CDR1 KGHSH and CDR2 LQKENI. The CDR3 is CASSPTGTTEAFF. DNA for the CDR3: TGTGCCAGCTCACCGACAGGGACCACTGAAGCTTTCTTT.

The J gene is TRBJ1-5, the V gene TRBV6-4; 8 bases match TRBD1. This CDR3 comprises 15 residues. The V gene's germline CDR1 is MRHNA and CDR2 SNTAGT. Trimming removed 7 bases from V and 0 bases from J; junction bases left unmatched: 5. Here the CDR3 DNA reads TGTGCCAGCAAACAGGGGGGCCCTAGCAATCAGCCCCAGCATTTT. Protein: CASKQGGPSNQPQHF.

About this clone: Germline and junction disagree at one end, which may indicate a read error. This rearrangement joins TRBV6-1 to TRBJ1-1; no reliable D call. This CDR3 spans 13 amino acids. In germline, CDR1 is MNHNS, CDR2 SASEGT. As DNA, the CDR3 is TGTGCCAGCACTGAACGAGGGAACACTGAAGCTTTCTTT. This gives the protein CASTERGNTEAFF.

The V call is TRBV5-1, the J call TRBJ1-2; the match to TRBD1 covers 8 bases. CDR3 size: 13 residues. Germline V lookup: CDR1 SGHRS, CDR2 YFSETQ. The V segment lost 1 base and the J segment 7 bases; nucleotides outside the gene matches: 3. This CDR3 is CASSLTGGAGYTF. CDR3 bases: TGCGCCAGCAGCTTGACAGGGGGGGCTGGCTACACCTTC.

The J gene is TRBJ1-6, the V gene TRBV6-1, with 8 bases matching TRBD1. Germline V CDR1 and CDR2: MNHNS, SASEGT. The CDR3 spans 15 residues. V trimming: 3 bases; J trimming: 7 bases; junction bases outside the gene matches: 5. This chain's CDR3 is CASSDDRDRNSPLHF. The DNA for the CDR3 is TGTGCCAGCAGTGACGACAGGGACAGGAATTCACCCCTCCACTTT.

The CDR3 spells CASSLRLSSALNTDTQYF. The CDR3 DNA reads TGTGCCAGCAGCTTAAGACTTAGCTCTGCGCTTAACACAGATACGCAGTATTTT. V gene TRBV7-8 combines with J gene TRBJ2-3; no firm D call. The CDR3 extends over 18 amino acids. The V gene lost 2 bases and the J gene lost 2 bases, with 20 bases spanning the gap. From germline, CDR1 is SGHVS and CDR2 FQNEAQ. Looking up the rest from reference TRBV7-8 and TRBJ2-3 gives the full variable domain: GAGVSQSPRYKVAKRGQDVALRCDPISGHVSLFWYQQALGQGPEFLTYFQNEAQLDKSGLPSDRFFAERPEGSVSTLKIQRTQQEDSAVYLCASSLRLSSALNTDTQYFGPGTRLTVL.

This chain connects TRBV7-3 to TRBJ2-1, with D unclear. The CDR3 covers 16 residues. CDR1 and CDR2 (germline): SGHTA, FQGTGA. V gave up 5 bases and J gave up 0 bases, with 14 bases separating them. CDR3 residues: CASSPTRVSSYNEQFF. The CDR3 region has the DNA TGTGCCAGCAGCCCCACTCGCGTGAGCTCCTACAATGAGCAGTTCTTC. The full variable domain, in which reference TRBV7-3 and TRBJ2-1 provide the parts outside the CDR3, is GAGVSQTPSNKVTEKGKYVELRCDPISGHTALYWYRQSLGQGPEFLIYFQGTGAADDSGLPNDRFFAVRPEGSVSTLKIQRTERGDSAVYLCASSPTRVSSYNEQFFGPGTRLTVL.